Following are 16 T cell receptor beta chains from one sample sequenced in a study of shared clonotypes between healthy human individuals. Here immunoSEQ multiplex PCR was the method, and the copy in TCRdb shows in-frame clones only, minus some. The sample gives approximately 2.1 million clones, just over 90% of which show up once; 0.39% is in the top ten. Material: naive CD4+ T cells from PBMCs. Specified subset: CD45RA+ positively selected. The receptors come from a man aged 18 to 29 in good health. Some clones in this sample may be carry-over from other donors' samples.

The chain employs TRBV30 and TRBJ1-1; D call uncertain. Trimming took 4 bases from V and 5 from J, leaving 17 bases between them. The germline gives CDR1 GTSNPN, CDR2 SVGIG (reference sequence). The CDR3 is 14 residues long. CDR3 region: CAWTLRGRGTEAFF. Here the CDR3 DNA reads TGTGCCTGGACTCTTCGGGGTCGAGGGACTGAAGCTTTCTTT.

The chain joins TRBV7-9 to TRBJ1-2; D gene unclear. Deletions cut 1 base from V and 8 bases from J, with 8 bases between. The V gene's germline CDR1 is SEHNR and CDR2 FQNEAQ (reference sequence). CDR3 length: 12 amino acids. The CDR3 region is CASSLDARGYTF. CDR3 bases: TGTGCCAGCAGCTTAGACGCGAGAGGCTACACCTTC.

This clone was observed a handful of times. The chain has TRBV7-3 and TRBJ2-5; TRBD1 matches 10 bases. Germline V gene data show CDR1 as SGHTA and CDR2 as FQGTGA. Trimming at V came to 5 bases and at J to 3 bases, leaving 3 bases not matched to a gene. There are 14 residues in the CDR3. CDR3 DNA: TGTGCCAGCAGCCCCGGGACAGGGGAAGAGACCCAGTACTTC. Translating gives CASSPGTGEETQYF.

The chain carries TRBV28 and TRBJ2-6; D remains ambiguous. The germline V and J ends were trimmed by 5 bases and 3 bases, with 5 bases remaining between them. This CDR3 contains 13 residues. Germline V gene data show CDR1 as MDHEN and CDR2 as SYDVKM. The CDR3 loop is CASSIGGANVLTF. CDR3 DNA sequence: TGTGCCAGCAGTATCGGTGGGGCCAACGTCCTGACTTTC.

The chain joins TRBV4-3 to TRBJ1-3, with D unclear. The V end was cut by 0 bases, the J end by 3 bases, with 9 bases between. The length of the CDR3 is 15 residues. Germline-derived CDR1 and CDR2 are LGHNA and YSLEER. CDR3: CASSQDQEVGNTIYF. CDR3 coding DNA: TGCGCCAGCAGCCAAGACCAGGAAGTTGGAAACACCATATATTTT.

This chain joins TRBV7-9 and TRBJ2-7; D is ambiguous. V was trimmed by 2 bases and J by 0 bases, leaving 11 bases between them. CDR1 and CDR2 (germline): SEHNR, FQNEAQ (reference sequence). This CDR3 has 15 amino acids. The CDR3 spells CASSLRTQSSYEQYF. In DNA form, the CDR3 reads TGTGCCAGCAGCTTACGTACCCAGAGCTCCTACGAGCAGTACTTC. Full variable domain (rest looked up from reference TRBV7-9 and TRBJ2-7): DTGVSQNPRHKITKRGQNVTFRCDPISEHNRLYWYRQTLGQGPEFLTYFQNEAQLEKSRLLSDRFSAERPKGSFSTLEIQRTEQGDSAMYLCASSLRTQSSYEQYFGPGTRLTVT.

The chain employs TRBV28 and TRBJ1-2, with D perhaps matching TRBD1 (6 bases). The germline V gene has CDR1 MDHEN and CDR2 SYDVKM. The ends were cut back, 5 bases at V and 4 bases at J, with 17 bases in the middle. The CDR3 is 15 amino acids. CDR3 in amino acids: CASSPLMGGRYGYTF. CDR3 coding DNA: TGTGCCAGCAGTCCCCTTATGGGGGGGCGCTATGGCTACACCTTC.

The chain couples TRBV6-5 to TRBJ2-7; D unclear. V lost 8 bases and J lost 6, with 8 bases in between. The CDR3 is 10 residues long. Germline V lookup: CDR1 MNHEY, CDR2 SVGAGI. In DNA form, the CDR3 reads TGTGCCAGCGGAAGAGCCGAGCAGTACTTC. Protein: CASGRAEQYF.

The CDR3, as DNA: TGTGCCATCAGTGAGCGGGTCATGGGCGAACAGGGGGCGGACGCTGAAGCTTTCTTT. As protein: CAISERVMGEQGADAEAFF. The chain combines TRBV10-3 with TRBJ1-1, with TRBD1 identical over 9 bases. There are 19 residues in the CDR3. J gave up 6 bases and V 2 bases, and 19 bases lay outside the gene matches. Germline-derived CDR1 and CDR2 are ENHRY and SYGVKD.

The chain carries TRBV2 and TRBJ1-1; TRBD1 might be the D (5 bases). The ends were cut back, 6 bases at V and 4 bases at J, with 15 bases in the middle. The germline V gene encodes CDR1 SNHLY and CDR2 FYNNEI. The CDR3 sequence is 14 residues long. For the CDR3, the DNA is TGTGCCAGCAGCCAAACGACAGACAGCACTGAAGCTTTCTTT. The encoded protein is CASSQTTDSTEAFF.

Written as DNA, the CDR3 is TGTGCCAGCAGGACCCGGTCATCCAATGAGCAGTTCTTC. It codes for CASRTRSSNEQFF. J is TRBJ2-1 and V is TRBV7-2; D is unresolved. V was cut by 6 bases and J by 6 bases, with 12 bases left in between. This CDR3 region has 13 residues. The V gene's germline CDR1 is SGHTA and CDR2 FQGNSA.

V usage is TRBV5-1 and J usage is TRBJ2-7; TRBD1 aligns across 8 bases. Germline CDR1 is SGHRS and CDR2 is YFSETQ. The CDR3 loop spans 15 amino acids. J was trimmed by 3 bases and V by 4 bases; bases with no gene match: 9. CDR3 residues: CASSRGYRGFYEQYF. The CDR3 bases are TGCGCCAGCAGCCGGGGATACAGGGGGTTCTACGAGCAGTACTTC.

On this clone: The sample carries other DNA sequences with the same CDR3. The chain links TRBV7-2 to TRBJ2-1; D gene uncertain. This CDR3 is 15 amino acids long. V lost 0 bases to trimming and J lost 1 base, with 7 bases between them. In germline, CDR1 is SGHTA, CDR2 FQGNSA. The CDR3 DNA sequence: TGTGCCAGCAGCTTAGCGTTTAGTTCCTACAATGAGCAGTTCTTC. Amino acid sequence: CASSLAFSSYNEQFF.

This clone showed up just once. CDR3 amino acids: CASSFLRDSQRWTDTQYF. The CDR3 DNA reads TGTGCCAGCAGCTTTCTCCGGGACAGCCAAAGGTGGACAGATACGCAGTATTTT. The chain joins TRBV5-6 to TRBJ2-3, with 7 nucleotides matching TRBD1. The CDR3 spans 18 residues. Unmatched junction bases numbered 15, after V lost 2 bases and J lost 3 bases. Germline assignment: CDR1 SGHDT and CDR2 YYEEEE.

The chain couples TRBV5-1 to TRBJ1-5, with D tentatively TRBD1 (6 bases). The germline gives CDR1 SGHRS, CDR2 YFSETQ. V was cut by 0 bases and J by 5 bases, with 12 bases left in between. The length of the CDR3 is 15 residues. The CDR3 DNA follows: TGCGCCAGCAGCTTGGAAGGTAAGGGGGATCAGCCCCAGCATTTT. Residues: CASSLEGKGDQPQHF.

This clone was seen once. This chain joins TRBV5-5 and TRBJ1-1; tentative D call: TRBD1 (5 bases). This CDR3 region has 16 residues. Deletions cut 4 bases from V and 0 bases from J, with 16 bases between. Germline assignment: CDR1 SGHKS and CDR2 YYEKEE (reference sequence). The CDR3: CASSSGHSRMNTEAFF. The CDR3 DNA follows: TGTGCCAGCAGCAGTGGACACTCACGCATGAACACTGAAGCTTTCTTT.